Here is one T cell receptor beta chain with its context. The identical CDR3 is also encoded by other nucleotide sequences in the sample. This record comes from a study of blood T cell repertoires in COVID-19. In the study overall: Both acute and convalescent COVID-19 samples were obtained from the United States, Italy and Spain. Nucleic acid was either cDNA or gDNA, and it came from T cells, B-cell-depleted T cells, or PBMCs.

Authors' analysis steps: Estimates of nucleated cell counts were drawn from the amplification of reference gene primers. Some clones are missing from TCRdb's copy, which holds only in-frame ones; the method was immunoSEQ multiplex PCR. The V and J calls and clone size come from that table; D and trimming were worked out from the DNA. The profile covers roughly 480,000 clones, with roughly nine tenths appearing a single time and roughly 1% taken by the ten largest. Looked up from germline, CDR1 is KGHSH and CDR2 is LQKENI. The CDR3 has 16 amino acids. Germline trimming cut 3 bases from V and 1 base from J; bases unmatched to any gene: 3. Recruited during active infection, patients (from Seattle) were subsequently followed longitudinally.

The sequenced material came from peripheral blood. The TCR comes from a man between 18 and 29 years old with COVID-19, enrolled during active disease. V is TRBV18 and J is TRBJ2-1, with 10 bases lining up with TRBD2. This chain's CDR3 is CASSPPSGGSYNEQFF. CDR3 nucleotides: TGTGCCAGCTCACCTCCTAGCGGGGGTTCCTACAATGAGCAGTTCTTC.